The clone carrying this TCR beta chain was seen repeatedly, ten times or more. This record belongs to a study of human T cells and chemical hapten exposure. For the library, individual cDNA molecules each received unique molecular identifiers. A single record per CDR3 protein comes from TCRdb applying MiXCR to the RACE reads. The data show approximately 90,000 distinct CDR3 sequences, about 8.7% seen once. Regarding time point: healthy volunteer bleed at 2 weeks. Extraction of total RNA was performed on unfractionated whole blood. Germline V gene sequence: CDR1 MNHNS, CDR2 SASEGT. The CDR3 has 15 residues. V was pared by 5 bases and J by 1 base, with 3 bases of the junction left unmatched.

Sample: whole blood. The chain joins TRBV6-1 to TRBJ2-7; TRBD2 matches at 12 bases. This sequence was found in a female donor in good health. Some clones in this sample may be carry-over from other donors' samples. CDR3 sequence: CASSPLAGGSYEQYF. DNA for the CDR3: TGTGCCAGCAGTCCTCTAGCGGGAGGGTCCTACGAGCAGTACTTC.